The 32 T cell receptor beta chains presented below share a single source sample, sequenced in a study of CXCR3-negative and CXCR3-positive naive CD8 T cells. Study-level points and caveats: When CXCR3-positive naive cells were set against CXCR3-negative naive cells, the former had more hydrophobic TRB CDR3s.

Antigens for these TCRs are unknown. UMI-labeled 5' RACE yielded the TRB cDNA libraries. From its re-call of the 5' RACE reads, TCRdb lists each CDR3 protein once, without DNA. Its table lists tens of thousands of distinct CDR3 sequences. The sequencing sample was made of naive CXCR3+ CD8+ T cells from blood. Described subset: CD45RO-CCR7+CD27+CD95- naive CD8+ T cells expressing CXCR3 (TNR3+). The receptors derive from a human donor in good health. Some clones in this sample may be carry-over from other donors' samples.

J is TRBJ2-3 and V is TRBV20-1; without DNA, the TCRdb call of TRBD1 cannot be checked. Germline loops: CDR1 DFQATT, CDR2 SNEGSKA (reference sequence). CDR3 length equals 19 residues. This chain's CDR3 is CSARGYVLFGGYNTDTQYF.

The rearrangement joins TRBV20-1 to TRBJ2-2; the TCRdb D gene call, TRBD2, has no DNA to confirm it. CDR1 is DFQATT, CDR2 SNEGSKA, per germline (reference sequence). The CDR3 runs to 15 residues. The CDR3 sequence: CSANNPGLATGELFF.

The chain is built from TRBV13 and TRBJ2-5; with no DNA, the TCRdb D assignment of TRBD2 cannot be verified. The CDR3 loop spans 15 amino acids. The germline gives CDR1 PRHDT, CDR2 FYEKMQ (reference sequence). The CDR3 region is CASSAGLAAEETQYF.

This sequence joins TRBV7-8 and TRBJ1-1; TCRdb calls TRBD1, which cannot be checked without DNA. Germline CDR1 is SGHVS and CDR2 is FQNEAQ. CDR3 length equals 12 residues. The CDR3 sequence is CASSPGWTEAFF.

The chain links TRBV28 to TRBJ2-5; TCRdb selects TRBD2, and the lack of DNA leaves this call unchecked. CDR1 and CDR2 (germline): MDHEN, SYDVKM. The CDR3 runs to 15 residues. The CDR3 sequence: CASSLHSGGEETQYF.

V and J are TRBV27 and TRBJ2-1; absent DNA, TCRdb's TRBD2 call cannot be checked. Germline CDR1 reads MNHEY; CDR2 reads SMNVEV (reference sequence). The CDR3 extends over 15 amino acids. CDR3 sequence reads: CASSLAGGNDNEQFF.

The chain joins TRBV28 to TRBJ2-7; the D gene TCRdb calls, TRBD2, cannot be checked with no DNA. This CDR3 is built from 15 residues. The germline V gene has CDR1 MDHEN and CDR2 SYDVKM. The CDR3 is CASSLLAGGLYEQYF.

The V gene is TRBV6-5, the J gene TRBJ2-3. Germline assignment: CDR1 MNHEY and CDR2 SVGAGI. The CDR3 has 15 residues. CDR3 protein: CASSYDGRSTDTQYF.

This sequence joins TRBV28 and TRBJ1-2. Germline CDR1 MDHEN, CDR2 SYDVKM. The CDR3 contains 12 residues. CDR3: CASSLDSKGYTF.

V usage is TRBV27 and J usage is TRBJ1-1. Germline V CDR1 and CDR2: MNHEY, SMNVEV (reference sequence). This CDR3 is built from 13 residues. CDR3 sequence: CASSLFGGTEAFF.

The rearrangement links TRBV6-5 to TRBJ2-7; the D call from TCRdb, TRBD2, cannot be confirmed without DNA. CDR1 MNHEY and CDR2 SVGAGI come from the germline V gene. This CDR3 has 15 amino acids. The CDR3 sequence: CASSYESSELYEQYF.

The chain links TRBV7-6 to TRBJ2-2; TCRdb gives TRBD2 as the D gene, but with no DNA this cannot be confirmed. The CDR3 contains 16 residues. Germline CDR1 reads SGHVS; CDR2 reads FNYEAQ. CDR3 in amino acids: CASSFSAGSGAGELFF.

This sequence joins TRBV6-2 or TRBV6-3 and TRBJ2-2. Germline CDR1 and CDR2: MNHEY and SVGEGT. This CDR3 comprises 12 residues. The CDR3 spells CASEANTGELFF.

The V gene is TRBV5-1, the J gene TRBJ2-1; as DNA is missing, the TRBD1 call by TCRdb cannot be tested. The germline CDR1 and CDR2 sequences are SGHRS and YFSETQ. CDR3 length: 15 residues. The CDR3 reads CASSLSWGPYNEQFF.

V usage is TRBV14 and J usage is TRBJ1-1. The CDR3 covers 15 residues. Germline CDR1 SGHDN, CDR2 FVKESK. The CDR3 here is CASSIFGVGDTEAFF.

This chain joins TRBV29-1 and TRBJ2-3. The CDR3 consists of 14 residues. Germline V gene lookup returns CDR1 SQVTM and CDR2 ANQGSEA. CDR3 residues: CSVDRQVSTDTQYF.

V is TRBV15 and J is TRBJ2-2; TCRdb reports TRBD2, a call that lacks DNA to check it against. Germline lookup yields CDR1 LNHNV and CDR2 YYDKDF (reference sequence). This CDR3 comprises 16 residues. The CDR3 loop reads CATSREASGRTGELFF.

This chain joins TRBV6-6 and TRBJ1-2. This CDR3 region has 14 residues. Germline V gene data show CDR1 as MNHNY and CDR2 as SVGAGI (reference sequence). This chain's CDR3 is CASSYSTPNYGYTF.

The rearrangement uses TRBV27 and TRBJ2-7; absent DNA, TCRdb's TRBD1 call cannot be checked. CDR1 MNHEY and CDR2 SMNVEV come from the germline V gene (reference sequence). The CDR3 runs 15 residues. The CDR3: CASTGAGDGGYEQYF.

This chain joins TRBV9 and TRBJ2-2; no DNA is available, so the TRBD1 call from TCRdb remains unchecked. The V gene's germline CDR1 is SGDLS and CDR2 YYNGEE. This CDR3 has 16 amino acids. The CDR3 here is CASSVAVGRNTGELFF.

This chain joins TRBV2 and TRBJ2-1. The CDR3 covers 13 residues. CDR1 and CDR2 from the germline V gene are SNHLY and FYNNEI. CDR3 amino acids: CASRVSSYNEQFF.

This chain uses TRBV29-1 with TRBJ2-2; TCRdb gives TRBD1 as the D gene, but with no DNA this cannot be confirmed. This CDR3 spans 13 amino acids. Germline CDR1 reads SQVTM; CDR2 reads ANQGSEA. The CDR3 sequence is CSARQGLGGELFF.

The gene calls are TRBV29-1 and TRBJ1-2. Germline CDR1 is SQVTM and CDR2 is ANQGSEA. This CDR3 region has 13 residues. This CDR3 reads CSVEGPWGYGYTF.

CDR3 in amino acids: CASSLPGAREQYF. The chain is built from TRBV5-1 and TRBJ2-7; TCRdb's D gene call, TRBD1, goes unchecked for lack of DNA. Germline loops: CDR1 SGHRS, CDR2 YFSETQ. The CDR3 contains 13 residues. The variable domain in full, with the rest retrieved from reference TRBV5-1 and TRBJ2-7, is KAGVTQTPRYLIKTRGQQVTLSCSPISGHRSVSWYQQTPGQGLQFLFEYFSETQRNKGNFPGRFSGRQFSNSRSEMNVSTLELGDSALYLCASSLPGAREQYFGPGTRLTVT.

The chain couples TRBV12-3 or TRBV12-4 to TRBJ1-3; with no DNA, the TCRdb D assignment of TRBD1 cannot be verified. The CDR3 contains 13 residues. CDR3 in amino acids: CASSLDRRNTIYF.

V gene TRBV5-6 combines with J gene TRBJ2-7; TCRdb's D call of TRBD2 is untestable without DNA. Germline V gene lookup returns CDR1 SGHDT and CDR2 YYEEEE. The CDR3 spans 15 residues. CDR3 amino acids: CASSILAGGPYEQYF.

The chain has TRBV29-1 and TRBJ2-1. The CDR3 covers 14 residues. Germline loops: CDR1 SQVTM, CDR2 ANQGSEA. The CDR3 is CSVEGLGRGDEQFF.

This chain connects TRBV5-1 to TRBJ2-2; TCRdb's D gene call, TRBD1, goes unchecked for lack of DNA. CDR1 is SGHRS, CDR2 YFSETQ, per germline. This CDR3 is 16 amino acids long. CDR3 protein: CASSLDGALGTGELFF. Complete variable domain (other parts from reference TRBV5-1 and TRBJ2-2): KAGVTQTPRYLIKTRGQQVTLSCSPISGHRSVSWYQQTPGQGLQFLFEYFSETQRNKGNFPGRFSGRQFSNSRSEMNVSTLELGDSALYLCASSLDGALGTGELFFGEGSRLTVL.

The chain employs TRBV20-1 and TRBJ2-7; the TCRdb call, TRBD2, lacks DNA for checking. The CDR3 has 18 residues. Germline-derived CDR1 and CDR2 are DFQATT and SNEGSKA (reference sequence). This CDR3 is CSARVPGTLAGRLNEQYF.

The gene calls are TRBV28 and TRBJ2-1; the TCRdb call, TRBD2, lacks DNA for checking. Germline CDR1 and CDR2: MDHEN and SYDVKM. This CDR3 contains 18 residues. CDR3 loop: CASSSDPGLPSSYNEQFF. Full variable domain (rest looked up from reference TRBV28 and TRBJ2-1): DVKVTQSSRYLVKRTGEKVFLECVQDMDHENMFWYRQDPGLGLRLIYFSYDVKMKEKGDIPEGYSVSREKKERFSLILESASTNQTSMYLCASSSDPGLPSSYNEQFFGPGTRLTVL.

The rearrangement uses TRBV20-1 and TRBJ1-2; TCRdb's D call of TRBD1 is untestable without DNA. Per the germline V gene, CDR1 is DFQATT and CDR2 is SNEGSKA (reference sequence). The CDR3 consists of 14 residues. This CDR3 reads CSAQSGGAINGYTF.

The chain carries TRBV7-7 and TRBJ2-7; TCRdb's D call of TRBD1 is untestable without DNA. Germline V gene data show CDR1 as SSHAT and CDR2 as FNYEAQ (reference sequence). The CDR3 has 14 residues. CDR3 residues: CASSLGTGTYEQYF.